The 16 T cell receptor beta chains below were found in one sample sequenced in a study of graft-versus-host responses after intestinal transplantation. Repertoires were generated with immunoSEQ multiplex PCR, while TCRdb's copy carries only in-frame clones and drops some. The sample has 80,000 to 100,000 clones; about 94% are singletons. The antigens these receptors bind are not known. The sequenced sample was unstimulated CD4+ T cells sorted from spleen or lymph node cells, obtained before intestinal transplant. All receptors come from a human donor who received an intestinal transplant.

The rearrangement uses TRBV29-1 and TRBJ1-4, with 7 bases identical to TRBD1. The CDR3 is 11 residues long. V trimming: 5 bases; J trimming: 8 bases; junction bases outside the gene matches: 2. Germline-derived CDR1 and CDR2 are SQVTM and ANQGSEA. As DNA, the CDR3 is TGCAGCGTTAACAGGGGAGAAAAACTGTTTTTT. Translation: CSVNRGEKLFF.

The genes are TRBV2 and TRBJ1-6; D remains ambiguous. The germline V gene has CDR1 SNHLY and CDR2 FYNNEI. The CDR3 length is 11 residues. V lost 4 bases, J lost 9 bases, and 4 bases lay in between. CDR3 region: CASSAVSPLHF. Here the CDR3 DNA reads TGTGCCAGCAGTGCTGTTTCACCCCTCCACTTT.

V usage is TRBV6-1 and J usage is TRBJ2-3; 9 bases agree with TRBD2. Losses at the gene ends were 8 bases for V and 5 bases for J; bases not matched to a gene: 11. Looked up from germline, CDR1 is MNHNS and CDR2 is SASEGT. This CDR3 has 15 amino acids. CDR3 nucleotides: TGTGCCAGCTATTTTCGGGCGGGAGGGAGAGATACGCAGTATTTT. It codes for CASYFRAGGRDTQYF.

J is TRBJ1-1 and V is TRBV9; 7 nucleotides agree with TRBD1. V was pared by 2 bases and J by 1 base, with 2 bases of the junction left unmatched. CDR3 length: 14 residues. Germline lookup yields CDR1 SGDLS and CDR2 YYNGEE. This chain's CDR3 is CASSVTGANTEAFF. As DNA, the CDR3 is TGTGCCAGCAGCGTCACAGGGGCGAACACTGAAGCTTTCTTT.

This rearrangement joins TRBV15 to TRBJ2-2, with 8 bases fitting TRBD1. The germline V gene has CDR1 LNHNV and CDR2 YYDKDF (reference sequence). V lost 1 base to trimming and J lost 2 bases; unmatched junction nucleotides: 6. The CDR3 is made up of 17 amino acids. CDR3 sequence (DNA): TGTGCCACCAGCAGAGCTTGGACAGGGCAAAACACCGGGGAGCTGTTTTTT. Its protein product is CATSRAWTGQNTGELFF.

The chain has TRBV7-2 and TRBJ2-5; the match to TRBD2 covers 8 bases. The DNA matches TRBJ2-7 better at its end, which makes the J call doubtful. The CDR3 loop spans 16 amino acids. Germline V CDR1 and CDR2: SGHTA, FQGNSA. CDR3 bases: TGTGCCAGCAGCCCCCGGGCTAGCGGGCTTACCTACGAGCAGTACTTC. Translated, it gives CASSPRASGLTYEQYF.

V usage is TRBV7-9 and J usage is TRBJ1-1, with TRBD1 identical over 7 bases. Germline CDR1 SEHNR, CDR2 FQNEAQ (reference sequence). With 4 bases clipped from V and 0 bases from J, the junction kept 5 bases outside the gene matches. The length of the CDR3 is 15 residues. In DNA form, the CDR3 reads TGTGCCAGCAGCTCTGGGACAGTCATGAACACTGAAGCTTTCTTT. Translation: CASSSGTVMNTEAFF. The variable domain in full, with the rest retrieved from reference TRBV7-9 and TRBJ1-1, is DTGVSQNPRHKITKRGQNVTFRCDPISEHNRLYWYRQTLGQGPEFLTYFQNEAQLEKSRLLSDRFSAERPKGSFSTLEIQRTEQGDSAMYLCASSSGTVMNTEAFFGQGTRLTVV.

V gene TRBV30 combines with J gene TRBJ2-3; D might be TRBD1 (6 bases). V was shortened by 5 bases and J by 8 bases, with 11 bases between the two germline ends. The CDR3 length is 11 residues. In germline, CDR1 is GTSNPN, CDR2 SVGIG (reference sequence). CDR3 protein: CAWGGIATQYF. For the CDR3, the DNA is TGTGCCTGGGGGGGCATTGCTACGCAGTATTTT.

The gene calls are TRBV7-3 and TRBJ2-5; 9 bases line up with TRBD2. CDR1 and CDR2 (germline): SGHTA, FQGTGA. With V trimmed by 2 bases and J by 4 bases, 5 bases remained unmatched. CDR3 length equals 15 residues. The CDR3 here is CASSLLAGRGETQYF. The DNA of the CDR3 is TGTGCCAGCAGCTTACTAGCGGGGAGAGGAGAGACCCAGTACTTC.

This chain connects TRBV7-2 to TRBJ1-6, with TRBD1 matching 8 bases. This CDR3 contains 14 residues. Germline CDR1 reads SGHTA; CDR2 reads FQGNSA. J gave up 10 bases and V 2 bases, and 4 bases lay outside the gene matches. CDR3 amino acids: CASSLTGGSSPLHF. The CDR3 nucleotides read TGTGCCAGCAGCTTAACAGGGGGGAGCTCACCCCTCCACTTT.

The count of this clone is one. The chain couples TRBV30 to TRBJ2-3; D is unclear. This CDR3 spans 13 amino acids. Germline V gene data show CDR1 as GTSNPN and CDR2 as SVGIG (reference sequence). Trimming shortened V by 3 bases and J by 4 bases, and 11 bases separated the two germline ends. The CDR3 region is CAWSFSFADTQYF. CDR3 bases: TGTGCCTGGAGCTTCAGTTTTGCAGATACGCAGTATTTT.

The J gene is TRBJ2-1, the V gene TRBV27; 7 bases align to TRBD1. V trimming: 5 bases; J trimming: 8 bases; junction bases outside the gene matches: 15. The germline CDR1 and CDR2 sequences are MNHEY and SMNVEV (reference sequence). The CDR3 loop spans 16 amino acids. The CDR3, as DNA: TGTGCCAGCAGTCCGACCTTGGGACAGAGGTTCTATGAGCAGTTCTTC. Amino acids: CASSPTLGQRFYEQFF.

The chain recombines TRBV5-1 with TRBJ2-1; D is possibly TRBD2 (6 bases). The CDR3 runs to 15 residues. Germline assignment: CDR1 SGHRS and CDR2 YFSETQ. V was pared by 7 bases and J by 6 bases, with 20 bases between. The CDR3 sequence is CASSRGADPGNEQFF. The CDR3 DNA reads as TGCGCCAGCTCCCGCGGGGCAGATCCAGGCAATGAGCAGTTCTTC.

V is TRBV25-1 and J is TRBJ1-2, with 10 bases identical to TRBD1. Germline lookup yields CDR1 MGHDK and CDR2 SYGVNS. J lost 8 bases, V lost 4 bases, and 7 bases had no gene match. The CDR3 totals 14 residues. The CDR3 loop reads CASSGWDRGGGYTF. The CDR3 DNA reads TGTGCCAGCAGTGGATGGGACAGGGGTGGAGGCTACACCTTC.

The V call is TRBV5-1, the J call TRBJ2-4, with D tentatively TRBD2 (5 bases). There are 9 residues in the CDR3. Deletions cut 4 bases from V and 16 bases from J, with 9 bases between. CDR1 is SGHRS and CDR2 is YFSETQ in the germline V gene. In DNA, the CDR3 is TGCGCCAGCAGCCCCGGGAAATACTTC. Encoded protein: CASSPGKYF.

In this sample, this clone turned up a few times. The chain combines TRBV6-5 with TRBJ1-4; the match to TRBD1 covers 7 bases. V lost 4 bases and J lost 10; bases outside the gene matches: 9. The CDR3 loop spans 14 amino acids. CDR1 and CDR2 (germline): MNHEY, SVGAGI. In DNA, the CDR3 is TGTGCCAGCAGTTGGGACAGCGTGGGGGGAAAACTGTTTTTT. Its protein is CASSWDSVGGKLFF.